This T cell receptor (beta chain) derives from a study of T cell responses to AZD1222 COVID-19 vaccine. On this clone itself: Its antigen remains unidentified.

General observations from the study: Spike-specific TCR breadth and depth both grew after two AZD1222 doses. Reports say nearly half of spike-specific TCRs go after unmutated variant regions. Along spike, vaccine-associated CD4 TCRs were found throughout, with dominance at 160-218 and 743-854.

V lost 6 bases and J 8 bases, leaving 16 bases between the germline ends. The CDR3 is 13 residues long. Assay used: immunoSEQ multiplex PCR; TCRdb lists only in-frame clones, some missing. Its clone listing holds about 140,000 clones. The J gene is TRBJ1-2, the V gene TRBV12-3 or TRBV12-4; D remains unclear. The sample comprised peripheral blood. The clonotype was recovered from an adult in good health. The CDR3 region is CASSASTLRGYTF. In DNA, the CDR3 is TGTGCCAGCAGCGCCTCCACATTGCGGGGCTACACCTTC.